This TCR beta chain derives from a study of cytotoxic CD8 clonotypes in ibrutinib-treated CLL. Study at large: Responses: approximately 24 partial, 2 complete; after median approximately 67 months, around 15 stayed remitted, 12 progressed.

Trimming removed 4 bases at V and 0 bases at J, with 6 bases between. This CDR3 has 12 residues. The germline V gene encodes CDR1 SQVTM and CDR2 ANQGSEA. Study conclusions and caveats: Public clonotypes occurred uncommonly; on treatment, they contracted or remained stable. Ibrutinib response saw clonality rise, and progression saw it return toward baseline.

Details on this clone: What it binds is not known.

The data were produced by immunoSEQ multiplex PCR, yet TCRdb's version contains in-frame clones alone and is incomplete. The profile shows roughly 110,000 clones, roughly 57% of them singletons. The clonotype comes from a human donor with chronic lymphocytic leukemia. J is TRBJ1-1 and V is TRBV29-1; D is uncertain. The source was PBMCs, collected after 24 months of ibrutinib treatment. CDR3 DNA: TGCAGCGTTGCGGTCGTGAACACTGAAGCTTTCTTT. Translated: CSVAVVNTEAFF.